This T cell receptor (beta chain) was sequenced for a study of blood T cell repertoires in COVID-19. Here immunoSEQ multiplex PCR was the method, and the copy in TCRdb shows in-frame clones only, minus some. The data show 150,000 to 200,000 clones, 76% seen once. The V and J ends lost 5 bases and 6 bases, in that order; junction bases with no gene match: 2. The CDR3 length is 14 residues. Germline CDR1 is SGHTA and CDR2 is FQGTGA. Sequencing was done on a sample of PBMCs or T cells enriched from blood (not recorded which). The receptor was derived from a woman aged 50 to 65 with acute COVID-19. The chain combines TRBV7-3 with TRBJ1-6; 9 bases line up with TRBD1. CDR3 nucleotides: TGTGCCAGCAGCCGGGGACAGGGTAATTCACCCCTCCACTTT. It codes for CASSRGQGNSPLHF.